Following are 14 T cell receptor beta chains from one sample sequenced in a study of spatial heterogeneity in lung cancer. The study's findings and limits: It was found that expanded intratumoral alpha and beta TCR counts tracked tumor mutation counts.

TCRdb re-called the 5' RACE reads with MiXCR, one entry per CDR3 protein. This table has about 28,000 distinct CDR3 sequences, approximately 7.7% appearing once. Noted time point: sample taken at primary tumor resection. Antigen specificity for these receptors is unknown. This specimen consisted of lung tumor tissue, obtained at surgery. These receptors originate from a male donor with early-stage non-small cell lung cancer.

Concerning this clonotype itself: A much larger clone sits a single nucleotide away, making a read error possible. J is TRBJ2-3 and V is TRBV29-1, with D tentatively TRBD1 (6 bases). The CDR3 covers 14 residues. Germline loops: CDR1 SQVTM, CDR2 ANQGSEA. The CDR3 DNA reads TGCAGCGCTCCCAAAACAACAGGGACGGATACGCAGAATTTT. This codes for CSAPKTTGTDTQNF.

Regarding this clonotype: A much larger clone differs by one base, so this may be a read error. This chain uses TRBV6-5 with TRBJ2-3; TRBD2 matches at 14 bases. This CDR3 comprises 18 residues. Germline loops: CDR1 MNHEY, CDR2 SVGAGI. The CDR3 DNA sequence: TGTGCCAGCACCCAGCAGACTAGCGGGGGGGTTAGCACAGATACGCCGTATTTT. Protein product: CASTQQTSGGVSTDTPYF.

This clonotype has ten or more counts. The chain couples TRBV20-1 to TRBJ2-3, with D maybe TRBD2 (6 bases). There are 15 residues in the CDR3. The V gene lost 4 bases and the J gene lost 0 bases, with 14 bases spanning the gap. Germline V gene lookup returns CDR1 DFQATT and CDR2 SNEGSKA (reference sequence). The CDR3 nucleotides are TGCAGTGCTAAAGCGGGCAGCCTAAGCACAGATACGCAGTATTTT. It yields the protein CSAKAGSLSTDTQYF.

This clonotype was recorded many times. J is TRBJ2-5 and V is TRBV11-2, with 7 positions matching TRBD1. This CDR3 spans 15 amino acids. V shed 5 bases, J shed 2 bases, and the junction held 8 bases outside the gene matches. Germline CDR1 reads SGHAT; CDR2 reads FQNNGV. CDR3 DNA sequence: TGTGCCAGCAGCACAGGGACAGTCCGGCAAGAGACCCAGTACTTC. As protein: CASSTGTVRQETQYF.

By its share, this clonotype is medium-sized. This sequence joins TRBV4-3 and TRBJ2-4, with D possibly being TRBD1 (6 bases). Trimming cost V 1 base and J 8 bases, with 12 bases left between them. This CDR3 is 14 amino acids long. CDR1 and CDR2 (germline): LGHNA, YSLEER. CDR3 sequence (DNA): TGCGCCAGCAGCCAAGTTACAGGGTTGGACATTCAGTACTTC. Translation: CASSQVTGLDIQYF.

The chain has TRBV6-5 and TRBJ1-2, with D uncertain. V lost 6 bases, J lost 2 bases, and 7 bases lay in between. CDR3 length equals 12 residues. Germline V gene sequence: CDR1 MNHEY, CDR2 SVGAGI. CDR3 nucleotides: TGTGCCAGCAGGACAAGGAACTATGGCTACACCTTC. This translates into CASRTRNYGYTF.

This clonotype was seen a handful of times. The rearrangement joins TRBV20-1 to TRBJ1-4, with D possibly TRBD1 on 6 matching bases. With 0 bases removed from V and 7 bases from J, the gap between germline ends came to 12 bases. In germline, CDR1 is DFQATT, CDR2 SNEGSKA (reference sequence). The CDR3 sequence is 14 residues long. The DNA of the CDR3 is TGCAGTGCTAGAGAGGGGGCAGGCGGTGAAAAACTGTTTTTT. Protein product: CSAREGAGGEKLFF.

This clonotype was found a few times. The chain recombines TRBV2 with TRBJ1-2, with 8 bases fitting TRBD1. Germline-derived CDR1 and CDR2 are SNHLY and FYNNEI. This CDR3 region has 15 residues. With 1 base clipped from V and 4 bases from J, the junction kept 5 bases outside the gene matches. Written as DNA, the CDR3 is TGTGCCAGCAGTGAAGGTCCAGGGGGCCCCTATGGCTACACCTTC. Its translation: CASSEGPGGPYGYTF.

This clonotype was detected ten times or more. The CDR3 loop is CASTEGRGRTYEQYF. CDR3 nucleotide sequence: TGTGCCAGCACCGAAGGCAGGGGGCGAACCTACGAGCAGTACTTC. The chain recombines TRBV2 with TRBJ2-7; TRBD1 matches 8 bases. Unmatched junction bases numbered 10, after V lost 7 bases and J lost 2 bases. The CDR3 covers 15 residues. Germline V gives CDR1 SNHLY, CDR2 FYNNEI.

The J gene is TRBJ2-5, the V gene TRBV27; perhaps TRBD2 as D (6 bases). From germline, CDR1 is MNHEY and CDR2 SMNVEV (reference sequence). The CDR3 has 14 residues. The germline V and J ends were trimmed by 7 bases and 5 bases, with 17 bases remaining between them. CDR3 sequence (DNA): TGTGCCAGCACCCCGGATCGAGCGGGTGAGACCCAGTACTTC. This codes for CASTPDRAGETQYF.

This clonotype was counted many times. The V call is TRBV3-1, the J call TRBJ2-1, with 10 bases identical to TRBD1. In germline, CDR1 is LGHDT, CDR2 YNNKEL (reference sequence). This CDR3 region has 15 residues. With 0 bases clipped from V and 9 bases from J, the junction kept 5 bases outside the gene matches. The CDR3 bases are TGTGCCAGCAGCCAAGACAGACAGGGGGCACGTGAGCAGTTCTTC. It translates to CASSQDRQGAREQFF.

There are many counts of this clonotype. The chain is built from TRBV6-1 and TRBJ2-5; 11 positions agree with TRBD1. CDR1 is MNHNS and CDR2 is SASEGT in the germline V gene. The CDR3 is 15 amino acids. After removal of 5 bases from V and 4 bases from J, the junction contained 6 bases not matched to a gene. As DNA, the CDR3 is TGTGCCAGCAGTTTATGGGACAGGGGGGGAGAGACCCAGTACTTC. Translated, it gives CASSLWDRGGETQYF.

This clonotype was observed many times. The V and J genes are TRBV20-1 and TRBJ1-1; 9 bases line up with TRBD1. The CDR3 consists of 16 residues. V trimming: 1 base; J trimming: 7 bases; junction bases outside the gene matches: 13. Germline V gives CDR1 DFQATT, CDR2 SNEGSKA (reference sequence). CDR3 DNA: TGCAGTGCTAGAGGGCTAGAGTTGGGACAGGGAGGTGAAGCTTTCTTT. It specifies CSARGLELGQGGEAFF.

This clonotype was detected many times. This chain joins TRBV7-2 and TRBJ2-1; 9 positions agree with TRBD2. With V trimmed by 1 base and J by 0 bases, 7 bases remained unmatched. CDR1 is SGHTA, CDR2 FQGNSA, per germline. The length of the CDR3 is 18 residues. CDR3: CASSLVSGGRSSYNEQFF. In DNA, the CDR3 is TGTGCCAGCAGCTTAGTTAGCGGGGGCCGCAGCTCCTACAATGAGCAGTTCTTC.